This is a list of T cell receptor beta chains from one sample in a study of blood T cell repertoires in COVID-19. The method was immunoSEQ multiplex PCR; TCRdb's version includes in-frame clones alone and lacks a portion of them. Found here are about 290,000 clones, about nine tenths of them singletons; the top ten hold about 1.7%. Source material: PBMCs or T cells enriched from blood (not recorded which). All receptors come from a woman between 40 and 50 years old who had recovered from COVID-19. CDR3s include the opening cysteine and the closing phenylalanine or tryptophan. D genes are given only for firm matches. The listing skips clone size in some rows; elsewhere it reads once, few, many or a size class.

>-|-|TRBJ1-1|TRBV21-1
TGTGCCAGCAGCAAAGTCTCCCCGACAGGGGACAACACTGAAGCTTTCTTT
CASSKVSPTGDNTEAFF
>TRBD1|-|TRBJ1-5|TRBV6-5
TGTGCCAGCAGCTACAGACAGGGGGGAAGCAATCAGCCCCAGCATTTT
CASSYRQGGSNQPQHF
>TRBD2|-|TRBJ2-1|TRBV5-5
TGTGCCAGCAGCTTGGGGCTAGCGGGAGGGATCAATGAGCAGTTCTTC
CASSLGLAGGINEQFF
>-|-|TRBJ2-3|TRBV7-2
TGTGCCAGCAGCGCCGCGGGAGATACGCAGTATTTT
CASSAAGDTQYF
>TRBD2|-|TRBJ2-7|TRBV27
TGTGCCAGCAGTACTCTGGGACTAGCGGGACGAAACTACGAGCAGTACTTC
CASSTLGLAGRNYEQYF
>-|-|TRBJ1-1|TRBV4-1
TGCGCCAGCAGCCAAGTCTCTCAGGGGCCTGAAGCTTTCTTT
CASSQVSQGPEAFF
>-|once|TRBJ1-2|TRBV6-5
TGTGCCAGCACCCCGACAGTATCTAACTATGGCTACACCTTC
CASTPTVSNYGYTF
>-|-|TRBJ2-5|TRBV5-1
TGCGCCAGCAGCCTCGGGACTGCGGATGGAGAGACCCAGTACTTC
CASSLGTADGETQYF
>-|once|TRBJ2-7|TRBV6-5
TGTGCCAGCAGTTCCGACATCGGCGAGCAGTACTTC
CASSSDIGEQYF
>TRBD1|-|TRBJ1-2|TRBV29-1
TGCAGCGTTGAAGATCGGACAGGGGGCAACTATGGCTACACCTTC
CSVEDRTGGNYGYTF
>-|-|TRBJ2-7|TRBV5-1
TGCGCCAGCAGCTTGGCCCTCAGAGGCGGGCGGAGCTCCTACGAGCAGTACTTC
CASSLALRGGRSSYEQYF
>TRBD1|-|TRBJ1-1|TRBV29-1
TGCAGCGTTGATTCCCGACAGGGAGAGAACACTGAAGCTTTCTTT
CSVDSRQGENTEAFF
>TRBD2|-|TRBJ2-3|TRBV12-3/TRBV12-4
TGTGCCAGCAGATACGCAGCGGGGTCGCAGTATTTT
CASRYAAGSQYF
>-|-|TRBJ2-1|TRBV27
TGTGCCAGCAGTTTTCTTCCCATCACTTACAATGAGCAGTTCTTC
CASSFLPITYNEQFF
>-|-|TRBJ2-1|TRBV12-5
TGTGCTAGTGGTTTGGTAACAAATGAGCAGTTCTTC
CASGLVTNEQFF
>-|-|TRBJ2-3|TRBV11-1
TGTGCCAGCAGACCGAACGACTTGAGCACAGATACGCAGTATTTT
CASRPNDLSTDTQYF
>TRBD2|-|TRBJ2-1|TRBV4-1
TGCGCCAGCAGCCAAGTTTTGGCTAGCGGGGCTCCTTACAATGAGCAGTTCTTC
CASSQVLASGAPYNEQFF
>TRBD2|few|TRBJ2-2|TRBV5-1
TGCGCCAGCAGCTTGGGCGCTGGCGGGGGGGCCCCCGGGGAGCTGTTTTTT
CASSLGAGGGAPGELFF
>-|-|TRBJ1-4|TRBV4-1
TGCGCCAGCACCCGGGGATCCGGGTTGAGCCCTAATGAAAAACTGTTTTTT
CASTRGSGLSPNEKLFF
>-|-|TRBJ1-2|TRBV2
TGTGCCAGCAGTGAAGCTACAGGGCCCTATGGCTACACCTTC
CASSEATGPYGYTF
>-|-|TRBJ2-5|TRBV2
TGTGCCAGCAGTGTCGAGCAGGGAGGAGAGACCCAGTACTTC
CASSVEQGGETQYF
>TRBD2|-|TRBJ2-1|TRBV5-1
TGCGCCAGCAGCATTACCCGACTAGCGGGAGGAAATGAGCAGTTCTTC
CASSITRLAGGNEQFF
>-|-|TRBJ1-1|TRBV19
TGTGCCAGTAGTTATCGTGGAGGGCGGGGTGAAGCTTTCTTT
CASSYRGGRGEAFF
>-|once|TRBJ1-2|TRBV4-1
TGCGCCAGCAGCCCCTTGACAGAGAATAACTATGGCTACACCTTC
CASSPLTENNYGYTF
>-|-|TRBJ1-2|TRBV14
TGTGCCAGCAGCTTTCTCCCGAGGAGTCCCTATGGCTACACCTTC
CASSFLPRSPYGYTF
>TRBD1|-|TRBJ2-7|TRBV5-1
TGCGCCAGCAGGACCGGGACAGGGGGCTGGGAGCAGTACTTC
CASRTGTGGWEQYF
>TRBD1|-|TRBJ1-3|TRBV2
TGTGCCAGCAGGGAAGGACAGGGCAGAAACACCATATATTTT
CASREGQGRNTIYF
>TRBD2|-|TRBJ2-1|TRBV7-3
TGTGCCAGCAGCGCAGCTAGCGGGGGGGACTCCTACAATGAGCAGTTCTTC
CASSAASGGDSYNEQFF
>TRBD1|-|TRBJ1-2|TRBV7-9
TGTGCCAGCAGCTTTGCCGCGTCAGGGGGATACTATGGCTACACCTTC
CASSFAASGGYYGYTF
>-|-|TRBJ1-6|TRBV3-1/TRBV3-2
TGTGCCAGCAGCCAAGATCAGGGCCCTCGGAATTCACCCCTCCACTTT
CASSQDQGPRNSPLHF
>-|-|TRBJ2-1|TRBV6-4
TGTGCCAGCAGTGAGGCGGGCGACTCCTACAATGAGCAGTTCTTC
CASSEAGDSYNEQFF
>-|-|TRBJ1-2|TRBV9
TGTGCCAGCAGCGTAGGAATCGGAACAGGGTCTGGCGGCTACACCTTC
CASSVGIGTGSGGYTF
>-|-|TRBJ1-2|TRBV2
TGTGCCGGAAACTCCGGGATCCGCTATGGCTACACCTTC
CAGNSGIRYGYTF
>-|-|TRBJ1-1|TRBV7-8
TGTGCCAGCAGCGAACAGGGTATCACTGAAGCTTTCTTT
CASSEQGITEAFF
>-|-|TRBJ1-2|TRBV9
TGTGCCAGCAGCGTAGGGCAGGCTAACTATGGCTACACCTTC
CASSVGQANYGYTF
>-|-|TRBJ1-1|TRBV6-5
TGTGCCAGCAGTTACTCGCGGGGGGTAAACACTGAAGCTTTCTTT
CASSYSRGVNTEAFF
>TRBD2|-|TRBJ2-1|TRBV6-2/TRBV6-3
TGTGCCAGCAGTTCTGATACCGGGACTACCTTACCCAATGAGCAGTTCTTC
CASSSDTGTTLPNEQFF